This T cell receptor beta chain stems from a study of T cell responses to AZD1222 COVID-19 vaccine. Overall study findings and caveats: CD4 TCRs covered the whole spike, strongest at regions 160-218 and 743-854. The donor group comprised mostly white British people and more females; the analysis possibly underestimated clonal diversity. Among AZD1222 vaccinees, only 5 to 7 were seropositive at baseline. Per reports, nearly half of all spike-specific TCRs target regions that are unmutated in variants.

Remarks on this clone: Its matching antigen is unknown.

Deletions cut 11 bases from V and 6 bases from J, with 14 bases between. Germline V CDR1 and CDR2: MNHEY, SMNVEV (reference sequence). The CDR3 runs to 11 residues. Sequencing was performed with immunoSEQ multiplex PCR; in TCRdb, only in-frame clones are kept and a portion is missing. This sample has 65,000 to 100,000 clones; 85% to 90% occur once, and the top ten carry less than 8.5%. This TCR was recovered from an adult who received the AZD1222 COVID-19 vaccine. Specimen: peripheral blood, collected 28 days after the second AZD1222 dose. This chain joins TRBV27 and TRBJ2-7; D remains ambiguous. CDR3 DNA sequence: TGTGCCCCGTCCGCGAGTGCCGAGCAGTACTTC. It codes for CAPSASAEQYF.